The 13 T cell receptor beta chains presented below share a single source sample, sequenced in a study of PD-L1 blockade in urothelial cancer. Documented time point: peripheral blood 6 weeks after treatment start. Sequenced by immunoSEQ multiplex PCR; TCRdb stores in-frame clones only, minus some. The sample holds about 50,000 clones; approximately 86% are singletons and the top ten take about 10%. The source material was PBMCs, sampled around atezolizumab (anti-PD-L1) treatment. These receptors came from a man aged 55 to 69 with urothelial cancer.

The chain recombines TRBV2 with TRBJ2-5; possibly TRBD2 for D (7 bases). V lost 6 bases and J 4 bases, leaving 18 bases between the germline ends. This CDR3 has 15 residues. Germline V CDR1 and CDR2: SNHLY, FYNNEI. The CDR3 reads CASRVWGGGLETQYF. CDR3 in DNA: TGTGCCAGCAGGGTTTGGGGCGGGGGCCTAGAGACCCAGTACTTC.

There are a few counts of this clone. The DNA for the CDR3 is TGTGCCAGCAGCCAAAATAGCGGGGGGTCCTACGAGCAGTACTTC. Translating gives CASSQNSGGSYEQYF. This chain uses TRBV14 with TRBJ2-7, with 10 bases identical to TRBD2. The J segment lost 1 base and the V segment lost 2 bases, leaving 2 bases of the junction unmatched. Germline CDR1 and CDR2: SGHDN and FVKESK. There are 15 residues in the CDR3.

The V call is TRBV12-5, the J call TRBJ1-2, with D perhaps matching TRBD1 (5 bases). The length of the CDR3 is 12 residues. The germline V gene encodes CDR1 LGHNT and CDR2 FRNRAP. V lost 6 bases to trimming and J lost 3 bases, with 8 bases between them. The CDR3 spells CASGQGDYGYTF. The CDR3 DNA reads TGTGCTAGTGGGCAGGGCGACTATGGCTACACCTTC.

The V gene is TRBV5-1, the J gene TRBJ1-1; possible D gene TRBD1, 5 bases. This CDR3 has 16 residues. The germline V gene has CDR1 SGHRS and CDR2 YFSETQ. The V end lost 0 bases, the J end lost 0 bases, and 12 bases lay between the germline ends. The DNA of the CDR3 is TGCGCCAGCAGCTTGGCCGTGGGGCAGATGAACACTGAAGCTTTCTTT. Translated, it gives CASSLAVGQMNTEAFF.

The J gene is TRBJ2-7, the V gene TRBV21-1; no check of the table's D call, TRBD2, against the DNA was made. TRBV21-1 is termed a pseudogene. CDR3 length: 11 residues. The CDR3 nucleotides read TGTGCCAGCAGCCCGTACTACGAGCAGTACTTC. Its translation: CASSPYYEQYF.

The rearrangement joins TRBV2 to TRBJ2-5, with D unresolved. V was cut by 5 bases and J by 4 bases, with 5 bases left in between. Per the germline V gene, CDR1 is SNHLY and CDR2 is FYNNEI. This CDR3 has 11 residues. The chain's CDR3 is CASSFGETQYF. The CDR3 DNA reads TGTGCCAGCAGTTTCGGAGAGACCCAGTACTTC.

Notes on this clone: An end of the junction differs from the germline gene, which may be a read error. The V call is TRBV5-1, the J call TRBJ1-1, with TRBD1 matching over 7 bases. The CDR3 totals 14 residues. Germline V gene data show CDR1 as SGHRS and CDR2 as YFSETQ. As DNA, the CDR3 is TGCGCCAGCAGGTTGGACAGGTCGAACACTGAAGCTTTCTTT. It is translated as CASRLDRSNTEAFF.

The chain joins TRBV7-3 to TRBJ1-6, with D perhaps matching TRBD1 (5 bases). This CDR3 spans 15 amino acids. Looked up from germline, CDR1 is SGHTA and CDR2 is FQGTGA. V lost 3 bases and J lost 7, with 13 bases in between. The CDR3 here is CASSLGGTANSPLHF. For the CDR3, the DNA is TGTGCCAGCAGCTTGGGGGGGACCGCCAATTCACCCCTCCACTTT.

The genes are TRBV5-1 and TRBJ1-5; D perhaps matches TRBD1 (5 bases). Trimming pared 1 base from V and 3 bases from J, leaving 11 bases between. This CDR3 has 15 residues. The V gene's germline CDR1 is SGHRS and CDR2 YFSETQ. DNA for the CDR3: TGCGCCAGCAGCTTGAGAGCGGGACCCAATCAGCCCCAGCATTTT. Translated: CASSLRAGPNQPQHF.

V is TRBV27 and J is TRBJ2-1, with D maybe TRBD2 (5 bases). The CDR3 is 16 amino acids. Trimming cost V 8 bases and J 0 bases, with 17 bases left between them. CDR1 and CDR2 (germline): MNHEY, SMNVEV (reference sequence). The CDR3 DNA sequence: TGTGCCAGCGCCCAGCGGCGGTTCAGCTCCTACAATGAGCAGTTCTTC. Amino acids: CASAQRRFSSYNEQFF.

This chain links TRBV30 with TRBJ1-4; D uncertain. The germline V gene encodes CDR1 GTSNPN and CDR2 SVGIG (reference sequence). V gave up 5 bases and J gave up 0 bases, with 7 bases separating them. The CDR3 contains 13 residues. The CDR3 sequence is CAWESATNEKLFF. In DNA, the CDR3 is TGTGCCTGGGAGAGTGCAACTAATGAAAAACTGTTTTTT. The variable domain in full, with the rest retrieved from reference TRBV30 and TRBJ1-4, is SQTIHQWPATLVQPVGSPLSLECTVEGTSNPNLYWYRQAAGRGLQLLFYSVGIGQISSEVPQNLSASRPQDRQFILSSKKLLLSDSGFYLCAWESATNEKLFFGSGTQLSVL.

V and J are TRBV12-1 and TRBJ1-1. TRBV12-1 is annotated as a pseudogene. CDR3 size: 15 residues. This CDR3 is CASSFAGWEDTEAFF. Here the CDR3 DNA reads TGTGCCAGCAGCTTTGCGGGGTGGGAGGACACTGAAGCTTTCTTT.

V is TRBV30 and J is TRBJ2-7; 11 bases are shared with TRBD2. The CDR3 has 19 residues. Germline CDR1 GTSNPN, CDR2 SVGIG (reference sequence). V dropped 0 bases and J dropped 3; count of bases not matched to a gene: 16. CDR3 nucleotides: TGTGCCTGGAGTGTACCCAGGACTAGCGGGCGGCAGAATTACTACGAGCAGTACTTC. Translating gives CAWSVPRTSGRQNYYEQYF.